Given below is one T cell receptor (beta chain) in context. As yet, its antigen is unknown. Germline lookup yields CDR1 LNHDA and CDR2 SQIVND (reference sequence). The junction had 11 bases not matched to a gene; V was cut back by 5 bases and J by 9 bases. The CDR3 has 15 amino acids. The PCR was carried out with 60 Vbeta primers and 13 Jbeta primers. In the source study's methods: Later analysis identified roughly 84 million unique TCR beta chains, about 10 million shared. TCRdb's copy holds only in-frame clones and misses some; the assay was immunoSEQ multiplex PCR. The V and J calls and clone size are taken from that table; D and trimming were inferred from the DNA. The table includes roughly 180,000 clones, more than 75% detected once. These data are taken from a study of cytomegalovirus exposure and HLA in healthy donors. Whole-study results and caveats: Upon later analysis, HLA-associated TCR beta chains proved more clonally expanded than other, equally common chains. The classifier was said to identify cytomegalovirus status with high specificity and sensitivity.

The gene calls are TRBV19 and TRBJ2-2, with 8 bases that match TRBD2. This sequence originates from a man in his forties in good health and CMV-seronegative. Sequenced material: PBMCs. DNA of the CDR3: TGTGCCAGTAGTTTTACTGTGGCGGGGGGTCGGGAGCTGTTTTTT. It encodes CASSFTVAGGRELFF.